This T cell receptor (beta chain) is from a study of blood T cells in healthy people across ages. With a J-beta primer mix and a sample-barcoded 5' primer, a second PCR ran roughly 7 to 11 cycles. MiXCR, run by TCRdb on the 5' RACE reads, gives a single entry per CDR3 protein. The sample includes approximately 780,000 distinct CDR3 sequences, roughly 26% seen only once; the top ten take around 3%. This clonotype was counted between two and nine times. The germline gives CDR1 SGHVS, CDR2 FNYEAQ. The CDR3 extends over 16 amino acids. The V and J ends lost 3 bases and 1 base respectively, with 13 bases between them. The sample also formed part of further work on T cells of mothers and their children.

The sequenced sample consisted of blood. The TCR comes from a boy younger than 18 in good health. The chain employs TRBV7-6 and TRBJ2-1; no clear D. In DNA form, the CDR3 reads TGTGCCAGCAGCTTCCTCGACGGCGCGTCCTACAATGAGCAGTTCTTC. As protein: CASSFLDGASYNEQFF.